This record concerns one T cell receptor (beta chain) sequence. The sample is drawn from a study of blood T cell repertoires in COVID-19. The overall study: PBMCs, B-cell-depleted T cells, or T cells provided the cDNA or gDNA that made up the material.

Under the authors' procedure: The assay estimated nucleated cells by amplifying reference gene primers. Produced via immunoSEQ multiplex PCR; TCRdb's table is partial and in-frame only. The D gene and trimming were derived from the DNA, and the V and J assignments and clone size from that table. The sample records 160,000 or so clones, about 85% being singletons. This CDR3 has 13 amino acids. Losses at the gene ends were 6 bases for V and 6 bases for J; bases not matched to a gene: 8. Germline V gene data show CDR1 as SGHVS and CDR2 as FNYEAQ. The rearrangement uses TRBV7-6 and TRBJ2-7; TRBD2 matches 7 bases. The sequence was obtained from a man aged 35 to 55 with acute or convalescent COVID-19. The sample consisted of peripheral blood. The CDR3 nucleotides read TGTGCCAGCAGGGCCGGGACTACGGGCGAGCAGTACTTC. Residues: CASRAGTTGEQYF.